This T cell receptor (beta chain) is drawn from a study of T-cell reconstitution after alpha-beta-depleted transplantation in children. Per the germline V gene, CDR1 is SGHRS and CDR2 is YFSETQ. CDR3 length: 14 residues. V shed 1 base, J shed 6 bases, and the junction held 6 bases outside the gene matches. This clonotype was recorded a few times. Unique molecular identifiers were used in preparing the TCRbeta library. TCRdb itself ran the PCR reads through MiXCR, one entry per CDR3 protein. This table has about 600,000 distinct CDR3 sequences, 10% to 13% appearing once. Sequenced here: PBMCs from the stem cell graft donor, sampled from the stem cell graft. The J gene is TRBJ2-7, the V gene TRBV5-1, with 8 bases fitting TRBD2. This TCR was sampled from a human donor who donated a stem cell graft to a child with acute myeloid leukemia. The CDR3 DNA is TGCGCCAGCAGCTTGACTAGCGGCTACTCCGAGCAGTACTTC. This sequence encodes CASSLTSGYSEQYF.